The 30 T cell receptor beta chains below were found in one sample sequenced in a study of blood T cell repertoires in COVID-19. The repertoire was sequenced with immunoSEQ multiplex PCR; TCRdb's copy has only in-frame clones and lacks some. The table lists roughly 300,000 clones, 70% to 90% of them singletons. Sequencing input: peripheral blood. The receptor set was obtained from a woman aged 45-59 years who had recovered from COVID-19.

V gene TRBV28 combines with J gene TRBJ1-4; 7 positions match TRBD1. Trimming took 6 bases from V and 8 from J; bases not matched to a gene: 9. CDR3 length equals 14 residues. Germline V gene lookup returns CDR1 MDHEN and CDR2 SYDVKM. The CDR3 DNA sequence: TGTGCCAGCAGAACCGACAGGGAAGGAGAAAAACTGTTTTTT. Its translation is CASRTDREGEKLFF. Drawing the rest from reference TRBV28 and TRBJ1-4, the complete variable domain is DVKVTQSSRYLVKRTGEKVFLECVQDMDHENMFWYRQDPGLGLRLIYFSYDVKMKEKGDIPEGYSVSREKKERFSLILESASTNQTSMYLCASRTDREGEKLFFGSGTQLSVL.

This sequence joins TRBV5-4 and TRBJ2-5, with a possible D match to TRBD1 (6 bases). Germline V gives CDR1 SGHNT, CDR2 YYREEE (reference sequence). V lost 0 bases, J lost 5 bases, and 11 bases lay in between. This CDR3 is built from 14 residues. CDR3 DNA sequence: TGTGCCAGCAGCTTGGACAGGGCGGGCGAGACCCAGTACTTC. It encodes CASSLDRAGETQYF.

The rearrangement joins TRBV30 to TRBJ1-5; D remains unclear. V lost 0 bases and J lost 0, with 9 bases in between. This CDR3 contains 15 residues. The germline CDR1 and CDR2 sequences are GTSNPN and SVGIG (reference sequence). The CDR3 DNA follows: TGTGCCTGGAGTGTGGGAGGCAGTAGCAATCAGCCCCAGCATTTT. Translation gives CAWSVGGSSNQPQHF.

The genes are TRBV28 and TRBJ2-2; a possible D gene is TRBD1 (7 bases). The germline gives CDR1 MDHEN, CDR2 SYDVKM. V was pared by 3 bases and J by 5 bases, with 16 bases between. The CDR3 covers 16 residues. The CDR3 region has the DNA TGTGCCAGCAGTTTCGACCAGGGGGGTGGGACCGGGGAGCTGTTTTTT. Protein sequence: CASSFDQGGGTGELFF.

The rearrangement links TRBV5-6 to TRBJ1-1; TRBD1 matches at 7 bases. This CDR3 comprises 13 residues. The germline V gene has CDR1 SGHDT and CDR2 YYEEEE. The junction had 2 bases not matched to a gene; V was cut back by 2 bases and J by 4 bases. The CDR3 sequence: CASSFDRVTEAFF. The CDR3 coding sequence is TGTGCCAGCAGCTTTGACAGGGTCACTGAAGCTTTCTTT.

V usage is TRBV10-3 and J usage is TRBJ1-1; D is possibly TRBD1 (5 bases). From germline, CDR1 is ENHRY and CDR2 SYGVKD. Trimming cost V 3 bases and J 4 bases, with 24 bases left between them. CDR3 length: 18 residues. CDR3 in DNA: TGTGCCATCAGTGAAACACAGGCCAAGGGGTACGGGGGCACTGAAGCTTTCTTT. This codes for CAISETQAKGYGGTEAFF.

CDR3 amino acids: CASSLGLLGGTEAFF. The CDR3 DNA sequence: TGTGCCAGCAGCTTGGGCCTCCTTGGTGGCACTGAAGCTTTCTTT. The chain has TRBV6-5 and TRBJ1-1, with D unclear. Between the trimmed V and J ends, which lost 6 bases and 4 bases, there was a span of 18 bases. The CDR3 is made up of 15 amino acids. Per germline, CDR1 MNHEY and CDR2 SVGAGI.

The chain has TRBV10-2 and TRBJ2-3; 13 bases match TRBD2. The length of the CDR3 is 16 residues. V lost 10 bases, J lost 2 bases, and 9 bases stayed unmatched. Germline lookup yields CDR1 WSHSY and CDR2 SAAADI. The CDR3 loop reads CATSLGLAGATDTQYF. DNA of the CDR3: TGCGCCACCTCGCTCGGACTAGCGGGGGCCACAGATACGCAGTATTTT.

The chain employs TRBV1 and TRBJ2-4; the table's D call, TRBD1, was not checked against the DNA. TRBV1 is listed as a pseudogene. CDR3 size: 16 residues. The CDR3 bases are TGCACCAGCACCTCCGGACAGGGGCTAGCCAAAAACATTCAGTACTTC. This sequence encodes CTSTSGQGLAKNIQYF.

This chain connects TRBV5-4 to TRBJ1-1; 7 positions agree with TRBD1. This CDR3 region has 13 residues. Germline assignment: CDR1 SGHNT and CDR2 YYREEE (reference sequence). The V segment lost 5 bases and the J segment 3 bases; nucleotides outside the gene matches: 4. The CDR3 nucleotides read TGTGCCAGCAGTTTTGACAGGGACACTGAAGCTTTCTTT. Translated: CASSFDRDTEAFF.

The rearrangement joins TRBV28 to TRBJ1-1; no clear D. The V gene lost 5 bases and the J gene lost 4 bases, with 11 bases spanning the gap. CDR3 length equals 13 residues. The germline V gene encodes CDR1 MDHEN and CDR2 SYDVKM. The CDR3 DNA reads TGTGCCAGCAGTCCGGGGTCGGGCACTGAAGCTTTCTTT. Protein: CASSPGSGTEAFF.

The CDR3 region is CASSPRLAGVGETQYF. CDR3 in DNA: TGTGCCAGTAGTCCGAGACTAGCGGGAGTCGGCGAGACCCAGTACTTC. The chain carries TRBV19 and TRBJ2-5; 12 bases are shared with TRBD2. The CDR3 covers 16 residues. The trim removed 5 bases at V and 5 bases at J, leaving 9 bases unmatched. Germline V CDR1 and CDR2: LNHDA, SQIVND (reference sequence).

The rearrangement links TRBV11-2 to TRBJ2-5; 8 bases agree with TRBD2. Germline trimming cut 4 bases from V and 0 bases from J; bases unmatched to any gene: 13. CDR3 size: 18 residues. From germline, CDR1 is SGHAT and CDR2 FQNNGV. The CDR3 DNA reads as TGTGCCAGCAGCTCCCGACGACTAGCGAGAGTGTACCAAGAGACCCAGTACTTC. The encoded protein is CASSSRRLARVYQETQYF.

This chain joins TRBV6-5 and TRBJ1-2, with D possibly TRBD1 on 5 matching bases. Germline-derived CDR1 and CDR2 are MNHEY and SVGAGI. The CDR3 has 13 residues. Trimming removed 2 bases at V and 4 bases at J, with 8 bases between. In DNA, the CDR3 is TGTGCCAGCAGTTACGGGACTTCCTATGGCTACACCTTC. Translation: CASSYGTSYGYTF.

The V gene is TRBV2, the J gene TRBJ1-2, with D tentatively TRBD1 (5 bases). V lost 4 bases to trimming and J lost 8 bases, with 11 bases between them. The CDR3 has 12 amino acids. The germline V gene encodes CDR1 SNHLY and CDR2 FYNNEI. DNA of the CDR3: TGTGCCAGCAGTGGAGACAGCCTGGGCTACACCTTC. This translates into CASSGDSLGYTF. Together with reference TRBV2 and TRBJ1-2, the CDR3 gives the full variable domain: EPEVTQTPSHQVTQMGQEVILRCVPISNHLYFYWYRQILGQKVEFLVSFYNNEISEKSEIFDDQFSVERPDGSNFTLKIRSTKLEDSAMYFCASSGDSLGYTFGSGTRLTVV.

CDR3 DNA: TGTGCCAGCAGCCAAGGCCCGACAGGGGTCTACACCTTC. Translating gives CASSQGPTGVYTF. The chain couples TRBV4-2 to TRBJ1-2; 8 nucleotides agree with TRBD1. V was clipped by 1 base and J by 10 bases; unmatched bases: 5. The CDR3 length is 13 residues. Germline assignment: CDR1 LGHNA and CDR2 YNFKEQ.

The chain uses TRBV19 and TRBJ2-1, with 8 positions matching TRBD2. The V gene's germline CDR1 is LNHDA and CDR2 SQIVND (reference sequence). After removal of 3 bases from V and 8 bases from J, the junction contained 12 bases not matched to a gene. This CDR3 spans 16 amino acids. The CDR3 DNA sequence: TGTGCCAGTAGTATTGGTCTGGCGGGGGGCCTCGATGAGCAGTTCTTC. Encoded protein: CASSIGLAGGLDEQFF.

V usage is TRBV30 and J usage is TRBJ2-1; 8 positions agree with TRBD1. V gave up 8 bases and J gave up 9 bases; unmatched junction bases: 12. This CDR3 has 13 amino acids. The germline CDR1 and CDR2 sequences are GTSNPN and SVGIG (reference sequence). The CDR3 region has the DNA TGTGCCGGACAGGGTAGGAATGGGGGTGAGCAGTTCTTC. Amino acid sequence: CAGQGRNGGEQFF.

This clone was seen a few times. This chain connects TRBV2 to TRBJ2-1; D possibly corresponds to TRBD1 (6 bases). V was trimmed by 5 bases and J by 4 bases, leaving 15 bases between them. The CDR3 covers 15 residues. Looked up from germline, CDR1 is SNHLY and CDR2 is FYNNEI. The CDR3 is CASSKQGTKYNEQFF. DNA for the CDR3: TGTGCCAGCAGTAAACAGGGAACCAAGTACAATGAGCAGTTCTTC.

The chain employs TRBV5-8 and TRBJ1-5; a weak D match, TRBD1 (6 bases). The germline gives CDR1 SGHTS, CDR2 YDEGEE. This CDR3 region has 15 residues. Trimming took off 5 bases at V and 6 bases at J, with 18 bases between the two ends. For the CDR3, the DNA is TGTGCCAGCAGGTATGGACAGTCTTCGGTTCAGCCCCAGCATTTT. This translates into CASRYGQSSVQPQHF.

This clone occurred a few times. The V and J genes are TRBV30 and TRBJ1-5; D perhaps matches TRBD1 (6 bases). The CDR3 length is 13 residues. Trimming took 4 bases from V and 5 from J, leaving 12 bases between them. In germline, CDR1 is GTSNPN, CDR2 SVGIG (reference sequence). The CDR3 loop is CAWNRDKDQPQHF. The CDR3 nucleotides read TGTGCCTGGAACCGGGACAAAGATCAGCCCCAGCATTTT.

The genes are TRBV27 and TRBJ1-6, with unresolved D. CDR1 is MNHEY and CDR2 is SMNVEV in the germline V gene (reference sequence). This CDR3 is built from 12 residues. Deletions cut 5 bases from V and 5 bases from J, with 4 bases between. CDR3 sequence: CASSLNNSPLHF. Here the CDR3 DNA reads TGTGCCAGCAGTCTAAATAATTCACCCCTCCACTTT.

This clone was found a few times. The gene calls are TRBV3-1 (or the pseudogene TRBV3-2) and TRBJ1-2; possible D gene TRBD1, 5 bases. Germline CDR1 is LGHDT and CDR2 is YNNKEL (reference sequence). The V end was cut by 3 bases, the J end by 7 bases, with 12 bases between. The CDR3 runs to 13 residues. CDR3 sequence: CASSHPTASGYTF. The CDR3 DNA reads TGTGCCAGCAGCCACCCGACAGCCTCTGGCTACACCTTC.

J is TRBJ2-7 and V is TRBV29-1, with 7 bases matching TRBD1. Looked up from germline, CDR1 is SQVTM and CDR2 is ANQGSEA. V shed 7 bases and J 6 bases; nucleotides not matched to a gene: 12. This CDR3 comprises 13 residues. The CDR3 DNA is TGCAGCGGTGGAGGACAGGCAGAAGGCGAGCAGTACTTC. Translation: CSGGGQAEGEQYF.

The J gene is TRBJ2-1, the V gene TRBV6-5; 8 bases map to TRBD2. The CDR3 has 15 amino acids. Per germline, CDR1 MNHEY and CDR2 SVGAGI. V lost 5 bases and J lost 0; bases outside the gene matches: 3. As DNA, the CDR3 is TGTGCCAGCAGTCCAAGCGGGGGCTCCTACAATGAGCAGTTCTTC. This sequence encodes CASSPSGGSYNEQFF.

The chain carries TRBV5-6 and TRBJ2-5; 12 bases agree with TRBD2. The V and J ends lost 0 bases and 4 bases, in that order; junction bases with no gene match: 7. The V gene's germline CDR1 is SGHDT and CDR2 YYEEEE. This CDR3 has 17 amino acids. CDR3 in amino acids: CASSLGLSSGGVETQYF. CDR3 DNA: TGTGCCAGCAGCTTGGGTTTGTCTAGCGGGGGGGTAGAGACCCAGTACTTC.

The chain combines TRBV4-2 with TRBJ1-4, with D unclear. The CDR3 has 15 residues. The V gene's germline CDR1 is LGHNA and CDR2 YNFKEQ. V was clipped by 0 bases and J by 4 bases, with 9 bases between them. CDR3: CASSQEGSGNEKLFF. The CDR3, as DNA: TGTGCCAGCAGCCAAGAAGGCTCGGGTAATGAAAAACTGTTTTTT.

The genes are TRBV4-1 and TRBJ2-7; a weak D match, TRBD2 (5 bases). This CDR3 is built from 17 residues. Between the trimmed V and J ends, which lost 1 base and 0 bases, there was a span of 16 bases. Looked up from germline, CDR1 is MGHRA and CDR2 is YSYEKL. The CDR3 bases are TGCGCCAGCAGCCAAGTAGTATTCCCGGACTCCTCCTACGAGCAGTACTTC. The encoded protein is CASSQVVFPDSSYEQYF.

The J gene is TRBJ2-7, the V gene TRBV5-6; no clear D gene. The CDR3 is 13 amino acids. Germline V gives CDR1 SGHDT, CDR2 YYEEEE. The V end lost 2 bases, the J end lost 1 base, and 7 bases lay between the germline ends. CDR3 bases: TGTGCCAGCAGCTTATATTCGTCCTACGAGCAGTACTTC. Translating gives CASSLYSSYEQYF.

V usage is TRBV7-3 and J usage is TRBJ2-7; weak D call: TRBD1 (6 bases). The CDR3 extends over 15 amino acids. V was pared by 4 bases and J by 6 bases, with 19 bases between. Germline V gene sequence: CDR1 SGHTA, CDR2 FQGTGA. Here the CDR3 reads CASSSYGPGVSEQYF. The CDR3 region has the DNA TGTGCCAGCAGCTCATACGGACCAGGGGTGAGCGAGCAGTACTTC.